A selection of T cell receptor beta chains follows, all from one sample in a study of vaccination effects on CD4 cells after COVID-19. The data were produced by immunoSEQ multiplex PCR, yet TCRdb's version contains in-frame clones alone and is incomplete. Of about 70,000 clones listed, under 85% were seen once; the top ten hold 5%. Antigens for these TCRs are unknown. This sample comprised CD4+ T cells from PBMCs cultured with HIV peptides, obtained before COVID-19 vaccination. The source is a human donor who had a prior SARS-CoV-2 infection. Both conserved end residues are part of each CDR3. D genes are given only for firm matches. Where a row states a size, it is once, few, many or the class of an expanded clone; other rows omit it.

J | D | size | V | CDR3 | DNA
TRBJ1-3 | . | . | TRBV7-8 | CASSLDRISGNTIYF | TGTGCCAGCAGCTTAGACAGGATCTCTGGAAACACCATATATTTT
TRBJ2-1 | . | few | TRBV28 | CASSLPTNYEQFF | TGTGCCAGCAGTTTACCGACTAACTATGAGCAGTTCTTC
TRBJ1-2 | TRBD1 | few | TRBV27 | CASSKTGGGYTF | TGTGCCAGCAGTAAAACAGGGGGGGGCTACACCTTC
TRBJ2-3 | TRBD1 | . | TRBV29-1 | CSVAGRGLDTQYF | TGCAGCGTTGCTGGCAGGGGGCTTGATACGCAGTATTTT
TRBJ1-2 | TRBD1 | . | TRBV6-5 | CASYPGQGRFHGYTF | TGTGCCAGCTACCCGGGACAGGGTCGATTTCATGGCTACACCTTC
TRBJ2-1 | TRBD1 | few | TRBV5-1 | CASSLDHRGNEQFF | TGCGCCAGCAGCTTGGACCACAGGGGCAATGAGCAGTTCTTC
TRBJ1-6 | . | . | TRBV4-3 | CASSQDHGPRVSYNSPLHF | TGCGCCAGCAGCCAAGATCACGGTCCCAGGGTTTCCTATAATTCACCCCTCCACTTT
TRBJ2-7 | TRBD2 | few | TRBV5-1 | CASSPDSGGSSYEQYF | TGCGCCAGCAGCCCCGATAGCGGGGGTAGCTCCTACGAGCAGTACTTC
TRBJ1-5 | . | . | TRBV4-1 | CASSRGWDISQPQHF | TGCGCCAGCAGCCGAGGTTGGGACATCAGTCAGCCCCAGCATTTT
TRBJ2-1 | TRBD2 | . | TRBV7-2 | CASSLRRGDNEQFF | TGTGCCAGCAGCTTACGCCGGGGGGACAATGAGCAGTTCTTC
TRBJ2-4 | . | . | TRBV2 | CASSEHSGLPQYF | TGTGCCAGCAGTGAGCATTCGGGATTACCTCAGTACTTC
TRBJ2-1 | . | . | TRBV20-1 | CSASFYSYNEQFF | TGCAGTGCTAGTTTTTACAGCTACAATGAGCAGTTCTTC
TRBJ1-4 | TRBD1 | . | TRBV19 | CASSRKTGGSEKLFF | TGTGCCAGTAGTAGGAAGACAGGGGGAAGTGAAAAACTGTTTTTT
TRBJ2-1 | . | once | TRBV2 | CASSGRNAGAKGFF | TGTGCCAGCAGTGGGCGGAACGCGGGCGCTAAAGGGTTCTTC
TRBJ2-1 | . | . | TRBV27 | CASRGGASSYNEQFF | TGTGCCAGCAGGGGAGGAGCCAGCTCCTACAATGAGCAGTTCTTC
TRBJ1-2 | . | . | TRBV12-3/TRBV12-4 | CASSFNANYGYTF | TGTGCCAGCAGTTTTAATGCTAACTATGGCTACACCTTC
TRBJ2-5 | TRBD2 | few | TRBV6-2/TRBV6-3 | CASSYRLAGEETQYF | TGTGCCAGCAGTTACCGTCTAGCGGGAGAAGAGACCCAGTACTTC
TRBJ1-2 | TRBD1 | once | TRBV11-3 | CASSGTGGYGYTF | TGTGCCAGCAGCGGCACAGGGGGTTATGGCTACACCTTC
TRBJ2-5 | TRBD2 | once | TRBV11-3 | CASSPGGLAGQETQYF | TGTGCCAGCAGCCCGGGGGGACTAGCGGGACAAGAGACCCAGTACTTC
TRBJ1-4 | TRBD1 | . | TRBV6-1 | CASSEPFAGQGGEKLFF | TGTGCCAGCAGTGAACCCTTTGCTGGACAGGGAGGTGAAAAACTGTTTTTT
TRBJ2-5 | TRBD2 | . | TRBV19 | CASKPSGREETQYF | TGTGCCAGTAAGCCTAGCGGGAGAGAAGAGACCCAGTACTTC
TRBJ2-1 | . | . | TRBV5-1 | CASSLVLGYNEQFF | TGCGCCAGCAGCTTGGTGTTAGGGTACAATGAGCAGTTCTTC
TRBJ2-7 | . | . | TRBV7-8 | CASSFPRSNEQYF | TGTGCCAGCAGCTTCCCCCGGTCCAACGAGCAGTACTTC
TRBJ2-3 | . | . | TRBV5-8 | CASSLLSRTQYF | TGTGCCAGCAGCTTGTTATCGCGTACGCAGTATTTT
TRBJ1-5 | . | few | TRBV19 | CASSIPGQRGPQHF | TGTGCCAGTAGTATTCCGGGACAAAGGGGGCCCCAGCATTTT
TRBJ1-5 | . | . | TRBV30 | CASGSGFQPQHF | TGTGCTTCCGGATCGGGGTTTCAGCCCCAGCATTTT
TRBJ1-4 | TRBD1 | . | TRBV6-5 | CASSYGTDEKLFF | TGTGCCAGCAGTTACGGGACAGATGAAAAACTGTTTTTT
TRBJ1-2 | . | . | TRBV19 | CASSITGFTHGYTF | TGTGCCAGTAGTATAACAGGGTTCACCCATGGCTACACCTTC
TRBJ1-5 | . | few | TRBV19 | CASSSQPHGQPQHF | TGTGCCAGTAGTTCCCAGCCTCATGGCCAGCCCCAGCATTTT
TRBJ2-1 | . | few | TRBV6-2/TRBV6-3 | CASSRSERYSYNEQFF | TGTGCCAGCAGTAGATCTGAGCGATACTCCTACAATGAGCAGTTCTTC
TRBJ2-1 | . | once | TRBV7-9 | CASSLEKWGALPNEQFF | TGTGCCAGCAGCTTAGAGAAGTGGGGGGCGCTACCGAATGAGCAGTTCTTC
TRBJ1-6 | TRBD1 | . | TRBV9 | CASSVEGTGGSPLHF | TGTGCCAGCAGCGTAGAGGGGACAGGGGGTTCACCCCTCCACTTT
TRBJ1-6 | . | . | TRBV4-1 | CASSQGGRASYNSPLHF | TGCGCCAGCAGCCAAGGCGGCAGGGCCTCCTATAATTCACCCCTCCACTTT
TRBJ1-1 | . | . | TRBV10-2 | CASSGQLGTEAFF | TGCGCCAGCAGTGGACAGCTCGGCACTGAAGCTTTCTTT
TRBJ2-3 | TRBD1 | . | TRBV24-1 | CATSDTGTGGTDTQYF | TGTGCCACCAGTGACACCGGGACAGGGGGCACAGATACGCAGTATTTT
TRBJ1-2 | . | . | TRBV19 | CASSPGGYGYTF | TGTGCCAGTAGTCCAGGAGGATATGGCTACACCTTC
TRBJ2-3 | TRBD2 | . | TRBV7-2 | CASSLELAIMADTQYF | TGTGCCAGCAGCTTAGAACTAGCGATAATGGCAGATACGCAGTATTTT
TRBJ2-7 | . | . | TRBV6-5 | CASSYRDAYEQYF | TGTGCCAGCAGTTACAGAGATGCCTACGAGCAGTACTTC
TRBJ2-3 | . | . | TRBV5-4 | CASSLVAGTPDTQYF | TGTGCCAGCAGCTTGGTAGCCGGGACCCCAGATACGCAGTATTTT
TRBJ1-1 | . | . | TRBV18 | CASSLGVRTARTEAFF | TGTGCCAGCTCACTAGGCGTGAGGACAGCTCGTACTGAAGCTTTCTTT
TRBJ2-2 | . | few | TRBV7-6 | CASSLGSAGLNTGELFF | TGTGCCAGCAGCTTAGGTAGCGCGGGACTTAACACCGGGGAGCTGTTTTTT